The clone carrying this T cell receptor (beta chain) was seen a few times. Germline V gene lookup returns CDR1 SQVTM and CDR2 ANQGSEA. Trimming stripped 4 bases from V and 0 bases from J, with 13 bases between. The CDR3 extends over 14 amino acids. The data were taken from a study of blood T cells in healthy people across ages. The authors ran a second PCR of about 7 to 12 cycles using a sample-barcoded 5' primer and a J-beta primer mix. TCRdb passed the 5' RACE reads through MiXCR, listing each CDR3 protein once. The table shows roughly 800,000 distinct CDR3 sequences, with less than 70% occurring only once. The individuals who served as donors were healthy Caucasians living in Russia, aged about 6 to 90. Each donor gave around 9.3 milliliters of peripheral blood.

This clonotype was sampled from a man of 80 years or more in good health. The sample comprised blood. The genes are TRBV29-1 and TRBJ2-7; weak D call: TRBD1 (6 bases). Here the CDR3 reads CSVVTGPRSYEQYF. For the CDR3, the DNA is TGCAGCGTTGTAACAGGGCCGCGCTCCTACGAGCAGTACTTC.